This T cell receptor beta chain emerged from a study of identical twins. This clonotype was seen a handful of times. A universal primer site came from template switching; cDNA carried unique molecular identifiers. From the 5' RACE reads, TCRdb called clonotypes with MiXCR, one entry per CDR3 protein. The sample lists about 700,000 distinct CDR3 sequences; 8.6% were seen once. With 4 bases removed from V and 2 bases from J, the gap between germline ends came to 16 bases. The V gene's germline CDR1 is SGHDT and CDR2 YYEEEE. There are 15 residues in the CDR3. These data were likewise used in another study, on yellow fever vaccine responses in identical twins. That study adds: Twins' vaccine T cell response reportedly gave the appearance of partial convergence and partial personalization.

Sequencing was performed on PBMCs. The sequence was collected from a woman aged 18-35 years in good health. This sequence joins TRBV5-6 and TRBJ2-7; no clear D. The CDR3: CASSPGNSGPYEQYF. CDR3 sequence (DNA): TGTGCCAGCAGCCCTGGGAACTCGGGTCCCTACGAGCAGTACTTC.